Here is one T cell receptor (beta chain) with its context. The source of the sample is a study of blood T cells in healthy people across ages. Isolating PBMCs gave at least 6.5 million of these cells per sample. Germline loops: CDR1 WNHNN, CDR2 SYGVQD (reference sequence). Trimming shortened V by 8 bases and J by 9 bases, and 14 bases separated the two germline ends. The length of the CDR3 is 12 residues. Alongside a J-beta primer mix, a sample-barcoded 5' primer served in a second PCR lasting roughly 7 to 11 cycles. TCRdb used MiXCR to reprocess the 5' RACE reads, holding one entry per CDR3 protein. The sample has about 640,000 distinct CDR3 sequences; around 43% are singletons.

The gene calls are TRBV10-1 and TRBJ2-1; D unresolved. Sequencing was done on a sample of blood. The sequence was obtained from an elderly man in good health. CDR3 sequence reads: CASAETLGEQFF. CDR3 bases: TGCGCCAGCGCGGAGACCTTGGGTGAGCAGTTCTTC.